This TCR beta chain originates from a study of cytomegalovirus exposure and HLA in healthy donors. Study-level information: Out of roughly 170 million T cells, an earlier analysis found 117 million unique TCR beta sequences in total. General study findings and limits: A later analysis linked a missense variant in DCLRE1C to the trimming of TCR beta V and J genes.

With respect to this clone: Antigen unknown.

Vbeta (60) and Jbeta (13) primers were used in the PCR. The method was immunoSEQ multiplex PCR; TCRdb's version includes in-frame clones alone and lacks a portion of them. The sample includes around 88,000 clones, 60% to 85% seen only once; the top ten take under 7.5%. V dropped 4 bases and J dropped 3; count of bases not matched to a gene: 7. This CDR3 has 16 amino acids. Germline CDR1 and CDR2: MRHNA and SNTAGT. The clonotype was recovered from a man aged 50-60 years in good health and CMV-seropositive. The V and J genes are TRBV6-4 and TRBJ2-1; 9 nucleotides line up with TRBD2. What was sequenced was PBMCs. CDR3 amino acids: CASSGIAGANYNEQFF. The CDR3 DNA reads as TGTGCCAGCAGTGGGATAGCGGGAGCCAACTACAATGAGCAGTTCTTC.